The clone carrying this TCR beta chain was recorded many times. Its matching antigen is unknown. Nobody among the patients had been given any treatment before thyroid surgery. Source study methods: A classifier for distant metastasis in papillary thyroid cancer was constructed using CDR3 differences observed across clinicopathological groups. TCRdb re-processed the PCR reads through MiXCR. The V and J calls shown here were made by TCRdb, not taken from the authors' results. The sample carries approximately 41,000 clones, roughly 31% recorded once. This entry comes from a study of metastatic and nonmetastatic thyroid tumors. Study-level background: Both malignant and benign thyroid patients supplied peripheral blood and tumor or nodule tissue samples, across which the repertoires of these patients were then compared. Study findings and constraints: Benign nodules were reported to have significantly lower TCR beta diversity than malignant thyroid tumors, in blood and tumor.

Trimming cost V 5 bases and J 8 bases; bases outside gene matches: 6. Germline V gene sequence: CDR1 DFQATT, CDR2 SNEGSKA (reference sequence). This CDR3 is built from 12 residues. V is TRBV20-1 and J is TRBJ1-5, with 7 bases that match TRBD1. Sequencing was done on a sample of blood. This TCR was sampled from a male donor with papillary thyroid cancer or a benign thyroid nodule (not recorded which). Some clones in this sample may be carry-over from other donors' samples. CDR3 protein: CSAPKTGEPQHF. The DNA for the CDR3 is TGCAGTGCTCCTAAAACAGGGGAGCCCCAGCATTTT.